Listed below are T cell receptor beta chains from one sample, sequenced in a study of T cells in Graves' hyperthyroidism and ophthalmopathy. TCRdb independently ran MiXCR on the multiplex PCR reads; one entry per CDR3 protein. The sample records fewer than 450,000 distinct CDR3 sequences, roughly 13% being singletons. The sequenced sample consisted of blood. Every receptor here comes from a man aged 50 to 59 with Graves' ophthalmopathy. Each CDR3 is given with its conserved first and last residue. A D gene is named only where the DNA matches it firmly. Size is omitted from some rows. Given values are once, few, many or a class for expanded clones.

cdr3_nt: TGCGCCAGCAGCGAAGTCCTAACAGGGGTCAATGAGCAGTTCTTC; cdr3_aa: CASSEVLTGVNEQFF; clone_size: many; d_call: TRBD1; v_call: TRBV5-1; j_call: TRBJ2-1
cdr3_nt: TGCGCCAGCAGCCAGGGTTTTGGTGAGCAGTTCTTC; cdr3_aa: CASSQGFGEQFF; clone_size: .; d_call: .; v_call: TRBV4-1; j_call: TRBJ2-1
cdr3_nt: TGTGCCAGCAGCACCCGGCAGCTTGCGGACAATGAACAAGAGACCCAGTACTTC; cdr3_aa: CASSTRQLADNEQETQYF; clone_size: .; d_call: .; v_call: TRBV5-6; j_call: TRBJ2-5
cdr3_nt: TGCGCCAGCAGCTTGGGTGTGACAGATGTTGACGAGCAGTACTTC; cdr3_aa: CASSLGVTDVDEQYF; clone_size: many; d_call: .; v_call: TRBV5-1; j_call: TRBJ2-7
cdr3_nt: TGTGCCAGCGGCAAGGGAGATACGCAGTATTTT; cdr3_aa: CASGKGDTQYF; clone_size: many; d_call: .; v_call: TRBV7-3; j_call: TRBJ2-3
cdr3_nt: TGTGCCAGCAGCCAGGGGGCTAGCGGGAGTGTGGAGCAGTACTTC; cdr3_aa: CASSQGASGSVEQYF; clone_size: .; d_call: TRBD2; v_call: TRBV14; j_call: TRBJ2-7
cdr3_nt: TGTGCCAGCAGTTCCCAGCTGACAGGGGGTCAAGAAAAACTGTTTTTT; cdr3_aa: CASSSQLTGGQEKLFF; clone_size: many; d_call: TRBD1; v_call: TRBV12-3/TRBV12-4; j_call: TRBJ1-4
cdr3_nt: TGTGCCAGCAGCCTTCCCGACAGAGAGACAGATACGCAGTATTTT; cdr3_aa: CASSLPDRETDTQYF; clone_size: many; d_call: .; v_call: TRBV2; j_call: TRBJ2-3
cdr3_nt: TGTGCCAGCAGTTACGTTATCGGCTCAGGCGCTGACAATCAGCCCCAGCATTTT; cdr3_aa: CASSYVIGSGADNQPQHF; clone_size: few; d_call: .; v_call: TRBV6-2/TRBV6-3; j_call: TRBJ1-5
cdr3_nt: TGCGCCAGCAGCTTGGTGGCAGGGGGCCTCCTACACAATGAGCAGTTCTTC; cdr3_aa: CASSLVAGGLLHNEQFF; clone_size: .; d_call: TRBD1; v_call: TRBV5-1; j_call: TRBJ2-1
cdr3_nt: TGCAGCGTTGAAGATCCGACAGGACTAGCGGGAGTTGATGAGCAGTTCTTC; cdr3_aa: CSVEDPTGLAGVDEQFF; clone_size: many; d_call: TRBD2; v_call: TRBV29-1; j_call: TRBJ2-1
cdr3_nt: TGTGCCTGGAGTGGTCAAACACACTCCTACAATGAGCAGTTCTTC; cdr3_aa: CAWSGQTHSYNEQFF; clone_size: many; d_call: .; v_call: TRBV30; j_call: TRBJ2-1
cdr3_nt: TGTGCCAGCAGCCACAAGTCACCCCCAAGTACGCAGTTCTTC; cdr3_aa: CASSHKSPPSTQFF; clone_size: few; d_call: .; v_call: TRBV14; j_call: TRBJ2-1
cdr3_nt: TGCGCCAGCAGCTTGGACGGGACTTTATACAATGAGCAGTTCTTC; cdr3_aa: CASSLDGTLYNEQFF; clone_size: many; d_call: .; v_call: TRBV5-1; j_call: TRBJ2-1
cdr3_nt: TGTGCCAGCAGCGCCGAGAGTACCCAGTACTTC; cdr3_aa: CASSAESTQYF; clone_size: many; d_call: .; v_call: TRBV9; j_call: TRBJ2-5
cdr3_nt: TGTGCCAGCAGTTACGGTTTGGCTGACGAGCAGTACTTC; cdr3_aa: CASSYGLADEQYF; clone_size: many; d_call: .; v_call: TRBV6-5; j_call: TRBJ2-7
cdr3_nt: TGTGCCAGCAGCTTAGCGGGAGGGAGTGAGCAGTACTTC; cdr3_aa: CASSLAGGSEQYF; clone_size: many; d_call: TRBD2; v_call: TRBV7-6; j_call: TRBJ2-7
cdr3_nt: TGCGCCAGCAGCCACGCTAGCGGGACCTACGAGCAGTACTTC; cdr3_aa: CASSHASGTYEQYF; clone_size: .; d_call: TRBD2; v_call: TRBV4-1; j_call: TRBJ2-7
cdr3_nt: TGCAGTGCTAGCTACGGGAGAGATACGCAGTATTTT; cdr3_aa: CSASYGRDTQYF; clone_size: many; d_call: .; v_call: TRBV20-1; j_call: TRBJ2-3
cdr3_nt: TGTGCCATCAGTGAGCCGATTTGGACTAGCGGGAGCCGAAACACCGGGGAGCTGTTTTTT; cdr3_aa: CAISEPIWTSGSRNTGELFF; clone_size: .; d_call: TRBD2; v_call: TRBV10-3; j_call: TRBJ2-2
cdr3_nt: TGTGCCAGCAGTTTATCAGGCCGCGGCTACACCTTC; cdr3_aa: CASSLSGRGYTF; clone_size: many; d_call: .; v_call: TRBV28; j_call: TRBJ1-2
cdr3_nt: TGTGCCAGCAGACTGACAGAATTGAGCACAGATACGCAGTATTTT; cdr3_aa: CASRLTELSTDTQYF; clone_size: many; d_call: .; v_call: TRBV12-3/TRBV12-4; j_call: TRBJ2-3
cdr3_nt: TGTGCCAGCCACAACAGGAGACAAGAGACCCAGTACTTC; cdr3_aa: CASHNRRQETQYF; clone_size: many; d_call: .; v_call: TRBV28; j_call: TRBJ2-5
cdr3_nt: TGTGCCAGCAATCCACAGGGCACTCACTACGAGCAGTACTTC; cdr3_aa: CASNPQGTHYEQYF; clone_size: many; d_call: .; v_call: TRBV6-1; j_call: TRBJ2-7
cdr3_nt: TGTGCCACCAGCAGAGATCGGGGGCCTATGAACACTGAAGCTTTCTTT; cdr3_aa: CATSRDRGPMNTEAFF; clone_size: many; d_call: .; v_call: TRBV15; j_call: TRBJ1-1
cdr3_nt: TGTGCCAGCAGCTCCCTCATAGCCGCCAGCTCCTACAATGAGCAGTTCTTC; cdr3_aa: CASSSLIAASSYNEQFF; clone_size: many; d_call: .; v_call: TRBV11-3; j_call: TRBJ2-1
cdr3_nt: TGCAGTGCTAACGGGAGAAGCACCGGGGAGCTGTTTTTT; cdr3_aa: CSANGRSTGELFF; clone_size: many; d_call: .; v_call: TRBV20-1; j_call: TRBJ2-2
cdr3_nt: TGTGCCAGCAGTGAAATGCCTGATGTACGACAGTCCCACGAGCAGTACTTC; cdr3_aa: CASSEMPDVRQSHEQYF; clone_size: .; d_call: .; v_call: TRBV6-1; j_call: TRBJ2-7
cdr3_nt: TGTGCCTGGAGTGTACTCCGCGCCCACGGCGCGACTAGCACAGATACGCAGTATTTT; cdr3_aa: CAWSVLRAHGATSTDTQYF; clone_size: .; d_call: .; v_call: TRBV30; j_call: TRBJ2-3
cdr3_nt: TGTGCCAGCAGTGAAATGAATGAGCAGTTCTTC; cdr3_aa: CASSEMNEQFF; clone_size: many; d_call: .; v_call: TRBV2; j_call: TRBJ2-1
cdr3_nt: TGTGCCAGCAGCTTAGCGCCGGGGTTTCGGACAGGGGGGAATGAGCAGTTCTTC; cdr3_aa: CASSLAPGFRTGGNEQFF; clone_size: .; d_call: TRBD1; v_call: TRBV7-2; j_call: TRBJ2-1
cdr3_nt: TGTGCCAGCAGCTTGGCGGACAGGGGGATCTACGAGCAGTACTTC; cdr3_aa: CASSLADRGIYEQYF; clone_size: many; d_call: TRBD1; v_call: TRBV11-2; j_call: TRBJ2-7
cdr3_nt: TGTGCCAGTAGCCGACAGGGGCTCAACAACTTCCCCCATGGCTACACCTTC; cdr3_aa: CASSRQGLNNFPHGYTF; clone_size: .; d_call: TRBD1; v_call: TRBV19; j_call: TRBJ1-2
cdr3_nt: TGCAGTGCAACGGGAGTCTGGGGGGGCTACACCTTC; cdr3_aa: CSATGVWGGYTF; clone_size: many; d_call: .; v_call: TRBV20-1; j_call: TRBJ1-2
cdr3_nt: TGTGCCAGCAGTCCAGCTAGGGGGACCCTCACAGATACGCAGTATTTT; cdr3_aa: CASSPARGTLTDTQYF; clone_size: many; d_call: .; v_call: TRBV28; j_call: TRBJ2-3
cdr3_nt: TGTGCCAGCAGCTTAATGGGGGACACAGATACGCAGTATTTT; cdr3_aa: CASSLMGDTDTQYF; clone_size: many; d_call: .; v_call: TRBV7-3; j_call: TRBJ2-3
cdr3_nt: TGTGCCAGCAGTGAGCAAGGGACCCAGTACTTC; cdr3_aa: CASSEQGTQYF; clone_size: many; d_call: .; v_call: TRBV6-1; j_call: TRBJ2-5
cdr3_nt: TGTGCCTGGAGTGGACCGAAGGGGTACTACGAGCAGTACTTC; cdr3_aa: CAWSGPKGYYEQYF; clone_size: many; d_call: .; v_call: TRBV30; j_call: TRBJ2-7
cdr3_nt: TGCGCCAGCAGCCAAGAGCCGGGAGGGAGAGGCACAGATACGCAGTATTTT; cdr3_aa: CASSQEPGGRGTDTQYF; clone_size: few; d_call: TRBD2; v_call: TRBV4-1; j_call: TRBJ2-3
cdr3_nt: TGTGCCAGCAGTTACTCGCCCGACCCCGGACAGGGCAATCAGCCCCAGCATTTT; cdr3_aa: CASSYSPDPGQGNQPQHF; clone_size: many; d_call: TRBD1; v_call: TRBV6-2/TRBV6-3; j_call: TRBJ1-5
cdr3_nt: TGTGCCAGCAGTCCCAGACCGGGAGCTGATACGCAGTATTTT; cdr3_aa: CASSPRPGADTQYF; clone_size: many; d_call: .; v_call: TRBV27; j_call: TRBJ2-3